This T cell receptor beta chain emerged from a study of metastatic and nonmetastatic thyroid tumors. Study-wide context: Patients with malignant and benign thyroid disease provided blood and tumor or nodule tissue, whose repertoires were compared. Overall study findings and caveats: TCR beta diversity was reportedly significantly higher in malignant thyroid tumors than benign nodules, in blood and tumor.

Trimming stripped 0 bases from V and 5 bases from J, with 5 bases between. The CDR3 is made up of 13 amino acids. CDR1 and CDR2 from the germline V gene are SGHNT and YENEEA. How the authors handled the data: A distant-metastasis classifier for papillary thyroid cancer was built using CDR3 differences across clinicopathological groups. MiXCR re-clonotyped the PCR reads for TCRdb. Here the V and J calls rest on TCRdb's processing, not on the authors' analysis. The sample carries several thousand clones, around 29% recorded once. This clone has only a few counts. The antigen is undetermined. Patients were all untreated before their thyroid surgery.

The V gene is TRBV11-3, the J gene TRBJ2-1; D is uncertain. Specimen: adjacent normal tissue. The TCR originated in a male donor with papillary thyroid cancer or a benign thyroid nodule (not recorded which). Some clones in this sample may be carry-over from other donors' samples. The CDR3 DNA sequence: TGTGCCAGCAGCTTAGATGGGAACAATGAGCAGTTCTTC. The encoded protein is CASSLDGNNEQFF.